The 20 T cell receptor beta chains in this list originate from one sample, sequenced in a study of radiation and T cells in renal cell carcinoma. Regarding time point: baseline pretreatment blood. Treatment of the sample: 15 Gy SBRT to primary tumor, nephrectomy 4 weeks later. Method: immunoSEQ multiplex PCR; TCRdb's copy keeps in-frame clones and lacks some. The top ten hold less than 7% of the sample, which has about 91,000 clones, 65% to 85% seen once. The source was blood, collected from a patient whose treatment included radiotherapy and nephrectomy. The source of these receptors is a man between 60 and 75 years old with renal cell carcinoma.

The chain uses TRBV9 and TRBJ1-2; maybe TRBD1 (5 bases). CDR3 length equals 14 residues. Per germline, CDR1 SGDLS and CDR2 YYNGEE. The germline V and J ends were trimmed by 0 bases and 8 bases, with 14 bases remaining between them. The CDR3 reads CASSVGVGQRGYTF. The DNA of the CDR3 is TGTGCCAGCAGCGTAGGGGTGGGGCAGCGGGGCTACACCTTC.

This clone occurred once. This rearrangement joins TRBV2 to TRBJ2-1; D may be TRBD2 (6 bases). The germline CDR1 and CDR2 sequences are SNHLY and FYNNEI. CDR3 length: 15 residues. V was clipped by 6 bases and J by 3 bases, with 15 bases between them. The chain's CDR3 is CASRGDSAYYNEQFF. CDR3 sequence (DNA): TGTGCCAGCAGGGGGGACTCCGCGTACTACAATGAGCAGTTCTTC.

The rearrangement links TRBV7-8 to TRBJ1-2, with D possibly being TRBD1 (6 bases). Deletions cut 6 bases from V and 0 bases from J, with 23 bases between. The CDR3 sequence is 18 residues long. CDR1 and CDR2 (germline): SGHVS, FQNEAQ. CDR3: CASSRKMAGATANYGYTF. CDR3 nucleotides: TGTGCCAGCAGTCGCAAGATGGCAGGGGCGACTGCTAACTATGGCTACACCTTC.

J is TRBJ2-5 and V is TRBV5-1; either TRBD1 or TRBD2 may supply D (5 bases each). The germline V gene has CDR1 SGHRS and CDR2 YFSETQ. With 4 bases removed from V and 0 bases from J, the gap between germline ends came to 10 bases. CDR3 length: 14 residues. The CDR3 DNA follows: TGCGCCAGCAGCCCCGGGACGTACCAAGAGACCCAGTACTTC. This encodes CASSPGTYQETQYF.

V is TRBV27 and J is TRBJ2-5; 9 bases align to TRBD2. V dropped 3 bases and J dropped 5; count of bases not matched to a gene: 4. Germline assignment: CDR1 MNHEY and CDR2 SMNVEV (reference sequence). The CDR3 has 14 residues. The CDR3 spells CASSFLAGSETQYF. The DNA of the CDR3 is TGTGCCAGCAGTTTTCTAGCGGGGTCGGAGACCCAGTACTTC.

The chain is built from TRBV7-3 and TRBJ2-3; no definite D call. The CDR3 totals 14 residues. CDR1 is SGHTA, CDR2 FQGTGA, per germline. V lost 1 base to trimming and J lost 0 bases, with 5 bases between them. CDR3 protein: CASSLMASTDTQYF. The CDR3 DNA reads TGTGCCAGCAGCTTAATGGCTAGCACAGATACGCAGTATTTT.

The genes are TRBV2 and TRBJ2-1; 9 nucleotides agree with TRBD2. The J segment lost 2 bases and the V segment lost 2 bases, leaving 4 bases of the junction unmatched. This CDR3 has 16 amino acids. The germline V gene encodes CDR1 SNHLY and CDR2 FYNNEI. The chain's CDR3 is CASSERLAAPYNEQFF. The CDR3 DNA reads as TGTGCCAGCAGTGAAAGACTAGCGGCCCCCTACAATGAGCAGTTCTTC.

The CDR3 DNA is TGTGCCAGCAGCTTTAGGCCCCCCAGGAGCCGGGAGACCCAGTACTTC. Translation: CASSFRPPRSRETQYF. The J gene is TRBJ2-5, the V gene TRBV11-2; D is unresolved. CDR1 and CDR2 from the germline V gene are SGHAT and FQNNGV. The CDR3 is made up of 16 amino acids. With 3 bases removed from V and 5 bases from J, the gap between germline ends came to 19 bases.

The chain couples TRBV18 to TRBJ2-2; 8 bases map to TRBD1. This CDR3 has 15 residues. Trimming removed 3 bases from V and 0 bases from J; junction bases left unmatched: 0. Germline values: CDR1 KGHSH, CDR2 LQKENI. CDR3: CASSPGQANTGELFF. The DNA of the CDR3 is TGTGCCAGCTCACCGGGACAGGCGAACACCGGGGAGCTGTTTTTT.

A single count supports this clone. This chain uses TRBV15 with TRBJ2-7, with a possible D match to TRBD1 (5 bases). Germline values: CDR1 LNHNV, CDR2 YYDKDF (reference sequence). The CDR3 runs 13 residues. The V gene lost 8 bases and the J gene lost 4 bases, with 15 bases spanning the gap. This CDR3 is CATGPREGYEQYF. The CDR3 bases are TGTGCCACCGGGCCCAGGGAAGGGTACGAGCAGTACTTC.

The gene calls are TRBV19 and TRBJ2-5; D may be TRBD2 (7 bases). The CDR3 is 15 amino acids. CDR1 LNHDA and CDR2 SQIVND come from the germline V gene (reference sequence). Trimming took 6 bases from V and 4 from J, leaving 18 bases between them. The CDR3 is CASSVRQGGGETQYF. The CDR3 bases are TGTGCCAGTAGCGTCAGGCAGGGAGGGGGAGAGACCCAGTACTTC.

This chain joins TRBV19 and TRBJ2-3, with a possible D match to TRBD2 (6 bases). Germline V gene data show CDR1 as LNHDA and CDR2 as SQIVND (reference sequence). V lost 3 bases and J lost 2, with 12 bases in between. The CDR3 contains 15 residues. CDR3 region: CASSIRDSLTDTQYF. The CDR3 DNA is TGTGCCAGTAGTATCCGGGACTCGCTCACAGATACGCAGTATTTT.

The V call is TRBV14, the J call TRBJ2-4, with 11 bases identical to TRBD1. The germline CDR1 and CDR2 sequences are SGHDN and FVKESK. The CDR3 has 18 amino acids. V was clipped by 3 bases and J by 3 bases; unmatched bases: 10. The CDR3 sequence is CASSQGQGVLSDKNIQYF. The CDR3 bases are TGTGCCAGCAGCCAGGGACAGGGGGTCCTCTCGGACAAAAACATTCAGTACTTC.

The V gene is TRBV2, the J gene TRBJ1-6, with 7 bases fitting TRBD1. Germline trimming cut 6 bases from V and 7 bases from J; bases unmatched to any gene: 3. Germline CDR1 reads SNHLY; CDR2 reads FYNNEI. This CDR3 region has 13 residues. The CDR3 here is CASSGQENSPLHF. DNA for the CDR3: TGTGCCAGCAGCGGACAGGAGAATTCACCCCTCCACTTT.

V and J are TRBV6-1 and TRBJ2-5; D possibly corresponds to TRBD2 (5 bases). Trimming pared 2 bases from V and 2 bases from J, leaving 12 bases between. CDR3 length equals 15 residues. CDR1 and CDR2 (germline): MNHNS, SASEGT. The CDR3 DNA sequence: TGTGCCAGCAGTGAAATGGGCGGGCGTCAAGAGACCCAGTACTTC. Translating it yields CASSEMGGRQETQYF.

The rearrangement uses TRBV28 and TRBJ2-3; D not resolved. Trimming shortened V by 6 bases and J by 5 bases, and 9 bases separated the two germline ends. The CDR3 is made up of 12 amino acids. Germline V gene data show CDR1 as MDHEN and CDR2 as SYDVKM. The CDR3 sequence is CASRAPGDTQYF. CDR3 DNA sequence: TGTGCCAGCAGAGCCCCTGGAGATACGCAGTATTTT.

V is TRBV7-2 and J is TRBJ2-3, with TRBD1 matching over 9 bases. Germline V gene sequence: CDR1 SGHTA, CDR2 FQGNSA. The CDR3 loop spans 15 amino acids. V lost 0 bases, J lost 5 bases, and 3 bases stayed unmatched. The CDR3 here is CASSLAGQGLDTQYF. In DNA, the CDR3 is TGTGCCAGCAGCTTAGCGGGACAGGGTTTAGATACGCAGTATTTT.

The chain links TRBV4-2 to TRBJ1-6, with D possibly matching TRBD1 (5 bases). Germline V gives CDR1 LGHNA, CDR2 YNFKEQ. The CDR3 is 18 residues long. Between the trimmed V and J ends, which lost 5 bases and 0 bases, there was a span of 17 bases. CDR3 region: CASSGDRTTSSYNSPLHF. The DNA of the CDR3 is TGTGCCAGCAGCGGAGACAGAACTACTAGCTCCTATAATTCACCCCTCCACTTT.

This clone was found a few times. The V and J genes are TRBV11-2 and TRBJ2-1; 10 bases align to TRBD1. With V trimmed by 2 bases and J by 5 bases, 3 bases remained unmatched. Germline V lookup: CDR1 SGHAT, CDR2 FQNNGV. This CDR3 has 15 amino acids. The CDR3 protein is CASSLRGTGDNEQFF. DNA for the CDR3: TGTGCCAGCAGCTTAAGAGGGACAGGGGACAATGAGCAGTTCTTC.

V and J are TRBV27 and TRBJ2-5; 9 positions match TRBD1. The J call may not be correct, given that the DNA end is closer to TRBJ2-7. Per germline, CDR1 MNHEY and CDR2 SMNVEV (reference sequence). This CDR3 is 14 amino acids long. The CDR3 DNA is TGTGCCAGCAGTAAGGGACAGGGATCCTACGAGCAGTACTTC. This codes for CASSKGQGSYEQYF.